This T cell receptor (beta chain) was sequenced for a study of blood T cell repertoires in COVID-19. Here immunoSEQ multiplex PCR was the method, and the copy in TCRdb shows in-frame clones only, minus some. The sample lists around 60,000 clones; about 84% were seen once. The CDR3 extends over 17 amino acids. Looked up from germline, CDR1 is KGHDR and CDR2 is SFDVKD. The V gene end was trimmed by 7 bases and the J gene end by 1 base; junction bases not matched to a gene: 6. The sample comprised peripheral blood. The clonotype was recovered from a man in his sixties with acute or convalescent COVID-19. The chain uses TRBV24-1 and TRBJ2-2; 12 bases are a match to TRBD1. The CDR3, as DNA: TGTGCCACCAGACCGGGACAGGGGGCGGGGAACACCGGGGAGCTGTTTTTT. Encoded protein: CATRPGQGAGNTGELFF.